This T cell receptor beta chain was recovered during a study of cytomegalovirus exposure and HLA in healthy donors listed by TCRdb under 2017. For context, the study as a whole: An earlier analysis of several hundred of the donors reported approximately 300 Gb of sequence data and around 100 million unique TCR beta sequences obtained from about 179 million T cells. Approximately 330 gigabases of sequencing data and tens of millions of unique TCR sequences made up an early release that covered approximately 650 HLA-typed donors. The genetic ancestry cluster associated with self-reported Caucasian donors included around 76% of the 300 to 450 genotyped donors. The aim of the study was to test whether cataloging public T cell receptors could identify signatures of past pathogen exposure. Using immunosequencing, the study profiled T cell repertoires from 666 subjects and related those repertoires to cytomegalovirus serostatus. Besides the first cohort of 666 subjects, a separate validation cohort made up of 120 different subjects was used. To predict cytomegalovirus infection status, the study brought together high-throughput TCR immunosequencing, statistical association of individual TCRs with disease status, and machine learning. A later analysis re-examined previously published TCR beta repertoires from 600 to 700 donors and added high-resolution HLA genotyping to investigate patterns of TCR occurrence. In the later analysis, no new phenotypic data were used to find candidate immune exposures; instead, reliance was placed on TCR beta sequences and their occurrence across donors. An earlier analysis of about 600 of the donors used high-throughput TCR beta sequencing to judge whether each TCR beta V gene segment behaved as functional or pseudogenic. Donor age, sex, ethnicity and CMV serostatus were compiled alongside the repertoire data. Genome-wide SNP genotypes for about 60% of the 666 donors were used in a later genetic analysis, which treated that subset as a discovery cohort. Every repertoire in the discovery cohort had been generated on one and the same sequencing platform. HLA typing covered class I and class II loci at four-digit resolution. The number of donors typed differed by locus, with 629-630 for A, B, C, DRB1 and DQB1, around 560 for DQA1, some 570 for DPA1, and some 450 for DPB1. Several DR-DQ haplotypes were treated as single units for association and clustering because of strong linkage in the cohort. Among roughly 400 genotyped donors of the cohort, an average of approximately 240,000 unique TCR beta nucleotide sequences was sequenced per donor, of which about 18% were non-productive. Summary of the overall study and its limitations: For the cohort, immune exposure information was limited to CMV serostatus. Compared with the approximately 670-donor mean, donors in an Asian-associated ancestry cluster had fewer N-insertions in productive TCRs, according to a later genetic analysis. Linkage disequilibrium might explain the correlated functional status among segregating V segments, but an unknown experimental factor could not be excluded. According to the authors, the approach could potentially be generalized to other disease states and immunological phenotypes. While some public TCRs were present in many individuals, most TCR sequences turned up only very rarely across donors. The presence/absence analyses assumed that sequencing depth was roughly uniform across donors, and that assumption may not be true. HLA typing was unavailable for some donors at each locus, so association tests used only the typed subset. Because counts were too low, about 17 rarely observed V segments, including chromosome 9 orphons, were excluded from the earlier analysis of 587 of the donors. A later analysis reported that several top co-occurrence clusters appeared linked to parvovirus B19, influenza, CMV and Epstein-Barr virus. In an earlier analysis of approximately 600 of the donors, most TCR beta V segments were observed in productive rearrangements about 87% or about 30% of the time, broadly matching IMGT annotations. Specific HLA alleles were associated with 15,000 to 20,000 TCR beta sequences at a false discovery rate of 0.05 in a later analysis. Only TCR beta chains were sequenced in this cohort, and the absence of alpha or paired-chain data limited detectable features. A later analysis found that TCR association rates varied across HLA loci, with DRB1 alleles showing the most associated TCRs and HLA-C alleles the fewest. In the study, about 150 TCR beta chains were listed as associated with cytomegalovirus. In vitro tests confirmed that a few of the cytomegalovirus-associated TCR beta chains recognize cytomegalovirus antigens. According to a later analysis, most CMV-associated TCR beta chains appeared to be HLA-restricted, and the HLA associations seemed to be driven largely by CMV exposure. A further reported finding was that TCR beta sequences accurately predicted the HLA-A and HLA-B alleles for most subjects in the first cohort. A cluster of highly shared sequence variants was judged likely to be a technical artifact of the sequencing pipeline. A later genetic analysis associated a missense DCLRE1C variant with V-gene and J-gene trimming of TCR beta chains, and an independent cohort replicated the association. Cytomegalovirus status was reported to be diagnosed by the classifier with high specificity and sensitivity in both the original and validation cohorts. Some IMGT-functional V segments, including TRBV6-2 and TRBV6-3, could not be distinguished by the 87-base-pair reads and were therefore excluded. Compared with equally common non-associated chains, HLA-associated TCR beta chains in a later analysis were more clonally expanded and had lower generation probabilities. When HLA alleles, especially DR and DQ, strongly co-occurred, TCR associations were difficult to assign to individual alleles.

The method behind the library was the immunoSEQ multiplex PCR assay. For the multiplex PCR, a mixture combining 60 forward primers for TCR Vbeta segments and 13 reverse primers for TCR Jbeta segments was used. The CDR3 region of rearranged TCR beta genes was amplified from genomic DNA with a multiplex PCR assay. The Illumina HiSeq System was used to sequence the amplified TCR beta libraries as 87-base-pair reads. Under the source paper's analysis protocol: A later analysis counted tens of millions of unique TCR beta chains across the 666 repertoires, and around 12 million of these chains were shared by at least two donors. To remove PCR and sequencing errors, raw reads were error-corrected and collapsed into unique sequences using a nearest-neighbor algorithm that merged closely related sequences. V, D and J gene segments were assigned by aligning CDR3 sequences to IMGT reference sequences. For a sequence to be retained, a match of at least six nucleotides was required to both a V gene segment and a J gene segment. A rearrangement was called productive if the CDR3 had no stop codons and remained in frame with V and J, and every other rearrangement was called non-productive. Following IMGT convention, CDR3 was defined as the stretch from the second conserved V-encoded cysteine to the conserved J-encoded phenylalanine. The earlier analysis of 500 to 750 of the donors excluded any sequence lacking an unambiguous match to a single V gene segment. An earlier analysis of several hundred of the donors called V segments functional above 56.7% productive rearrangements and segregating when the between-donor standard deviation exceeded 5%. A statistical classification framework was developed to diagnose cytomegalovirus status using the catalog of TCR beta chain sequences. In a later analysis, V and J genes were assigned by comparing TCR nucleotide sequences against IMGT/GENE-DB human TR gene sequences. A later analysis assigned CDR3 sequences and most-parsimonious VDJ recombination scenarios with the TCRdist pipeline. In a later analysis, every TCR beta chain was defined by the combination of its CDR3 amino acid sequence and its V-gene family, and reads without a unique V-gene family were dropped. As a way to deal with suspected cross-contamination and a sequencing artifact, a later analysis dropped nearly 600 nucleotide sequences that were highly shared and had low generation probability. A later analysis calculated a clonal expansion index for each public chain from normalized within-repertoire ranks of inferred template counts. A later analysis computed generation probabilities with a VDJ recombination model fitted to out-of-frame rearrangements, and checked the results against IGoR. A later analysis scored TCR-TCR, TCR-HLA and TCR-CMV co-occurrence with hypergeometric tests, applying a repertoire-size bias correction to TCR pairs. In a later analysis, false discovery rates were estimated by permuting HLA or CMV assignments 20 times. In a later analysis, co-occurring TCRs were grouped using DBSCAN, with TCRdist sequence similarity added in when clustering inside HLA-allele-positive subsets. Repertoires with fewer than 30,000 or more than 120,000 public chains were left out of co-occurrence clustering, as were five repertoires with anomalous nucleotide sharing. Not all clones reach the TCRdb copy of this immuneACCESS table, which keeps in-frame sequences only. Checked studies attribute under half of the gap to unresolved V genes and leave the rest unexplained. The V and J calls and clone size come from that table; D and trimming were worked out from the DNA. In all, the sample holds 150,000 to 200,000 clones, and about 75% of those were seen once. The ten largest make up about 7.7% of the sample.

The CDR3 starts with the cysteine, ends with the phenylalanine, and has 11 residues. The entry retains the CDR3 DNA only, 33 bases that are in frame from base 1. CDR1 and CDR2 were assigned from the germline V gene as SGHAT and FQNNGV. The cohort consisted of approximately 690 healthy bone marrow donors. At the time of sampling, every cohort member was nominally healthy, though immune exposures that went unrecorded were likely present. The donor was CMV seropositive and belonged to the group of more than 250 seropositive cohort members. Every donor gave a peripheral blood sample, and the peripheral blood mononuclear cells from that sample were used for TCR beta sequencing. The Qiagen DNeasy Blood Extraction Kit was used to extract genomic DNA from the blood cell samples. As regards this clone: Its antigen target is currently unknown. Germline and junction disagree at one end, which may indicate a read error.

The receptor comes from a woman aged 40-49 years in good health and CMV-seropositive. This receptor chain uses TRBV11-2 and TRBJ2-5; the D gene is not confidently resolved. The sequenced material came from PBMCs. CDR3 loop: CASSLVSSPDF. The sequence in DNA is TGTGCCAGCAGCTTAGTGTCTTCTCCCGACTTC.